The 32 T cell receptor beta chains reported below all come from one sample, sequenced in a study of cytomegalovirus exposure and HLA in healthy donors. This table comes from immunoSEQ multiplex PCR, and its TCRdb copy is limited to in-frame clones, with some not included. The sample carries more than 45,000 clones, 89% recorded once. Sequencing was done on a sample of PBMCs. These receptors came from a woman aged 18-29 years in good health and CMV-seronegative.

The chain combines TRBV7-8 with TRBJ1-2; D is possibly TRBD1 (5 bases). Trimming took 4 bases from V and 9 from J, leaving 15 bases between them. Germline CDR1 reads SGHVS; CDR2 reads FQNEAQ. The CDR3 length is 13 residues. The CDR3 here is CASSSPPGESYTF. The CDR3 DNA is TGTGCCAGCAGCTCCCCTCCGGGGGAGAGCTACACCTTC.

The V and J genes are TRBV11-2 and TRBJ2-7; maybe TRBD1 (6 bases). Trimming took off 5 bases at V and 4 bases at J, with 15 bases between the two ends. The CDR3 sequence is 14 residues long. The germline V gene encodes CDR1 SGHAT and CDR2 FQNNGV. The DNA of the CDR3 is TGTGCCAGCAGCCTACAAACAGGGTTTTACGAGCAGTACTTC. Amino acids: CASSLQTGFYEQYF. The complete variable domain, with remaining parts taken from reference TRBV11-2 and TRBJ2-7, reads EAGVAQSPRYKIIEKRQSVAFWCNPISGHATLYWYQQILGQGPKLLIQFQNNGVVDDSQLPKDRFSAERLKGVDSTLKIQPAKLEDSAVYLCASSLQTGFYEQYFGPGTRLTVT.

The chain couples TRBV7-8 to TRBJ2-3; 10 positions match TRBD2. CDR1 and CDR2 (germline): SGHVS, FQNEAQ. The CDR3 covers 16 residues. Trimming cost V 3 bases and J 0 bases; bases outside gene matches: 3. The CDR3 reads CASSFGLAASTDTQYF. CDR3 DNA: TGTGCCAGCAGCTTCGGACTAGCGGCTAGCACAGATACGCAGTATTTT.

The rearrangement uses TRBV27 and TRBJ1-2; TRBD1 is a possible D gene (5 bases). The CDR3 contains 15 residues. V lost 4 bases to trimming and J lost 3 bases, with 15 bases between them. Germline V lookup: CDR1 MNHEY, CDR2 SMNVEV (reference sequence). In DNA, the CDR3 is TGTGCCAGCAGTTCTTACGTTCGGGGGGACTATGGCTACACCTTC. Protein product: CASSSYVRGDYGYTF.

The chain recombines TRBV5-6 with TRBJ2-3; TRBD1 aligns across 9 bases. Looked up from germline, CDR1 is SGHDT and CDR2 is YYEEEE. CDR3 length: 15 residues. The junction had 5 bases not matched to a gene; V was cut back by 4 bases and J by 2 bases. In DNA, the CDR3 is TGTGCCAGCAGCCCCGGGACAGGGATCACAGATACGCAGTATTTT. Encoded protein: CASSPGTGITDTQYF.

The V and J genes are TRBV6-1 and TRBJ2-7, with D perhaps TRBD2 (5 bases). V shed 5 bases and J shed 0 bases, with 14 bases lying between them. This CDR3 comprises 15 residues. Germline assignment: CDR1 MNHNS and CDR2 SASEGT. CDR3 coding DNA: TGTGCCAGCAGTCCGCTAGCCTTGAGCTCCTACGAGCAGTACTTC. As protein: CASSPLALSSYEQYF.

CDR3 region: CASSLTGGIAQETQYF. The CDR3 nucleotides read TGCGCCAGCAGCTTAACAGGGGGAATTGCCCAAGAGACCCAGTACTTC. This chain uses TRBV5-1 with TRBJ2-5; the match to TRBD1 covers 8 bases. J lost 1 base, V lost 2 bases, and 7 bases had no gene match. CDR1 and CDR2 from the germline V gene are SGHRS and YFSETQ. This CDR3 has 16 residues.

This clone was seen a single time. This chain uses TRBV7-9 with TRBJ1-4; TRBD1 agrees at 9 bases. This CDR3 has 16 amino acids. Germline V gives CDR1 SEHNR, CDR2 FQNEAQ (reference sequence). The V and J ends lost 0 bases and 13 bases, in that order; junction bases with no gene match: 12. The CDR3 DNA reads TGTGCCAGCAGCTTAGCGCCGGGACAGGGCGACCGGAGACTGTTTTTT. It translates to CASSLAPGQGDRRLFF.

The V and J genes are TRBV4-3 and TRBJ2-7, with a possible D match to TRBD1 (5 bases). With 0 bases removed from V and 0 bases from J, the gap between germline ends came to 9 bases. The length of the CDR3 is 15 residues. Germline V gives CDR1 LGHNA, CDR2 YSLEER. CDR3 sequence (DNA): TGCGCCAGCAGCCAAGACAGGGCGGCCTCCTACGAGCAGTACTTC. Protein product: CASSQDRAASYEQYF.

The chain is built from TRBV4-3 and TRBJ1-2, with D perhaps matching TRBD1 (5 bases). CDR1 and CDR2 from the germline V gene are LGHNA and YSLEER. V gave up 0 bases and J gave up 8 bases, with 10 bases separating them. CDR3 length equals 13 residues. The CDR3, as DNA: TGCGCCAGCAGCCAAGACAGGGACTCGGGCTACACCTTC. Residues: CASSQDRDSGYTF.

The chain has TRBV28 and TRBJ1-2; TRBD1 matches at 9 bases. V trimming: 6 bases; J trimming: 8 bases; junction bases outside the gene matches: 10. The CDR3 consists of 14 residues. Germline values: CDR1 MDHEN, CDR2 SYDVKM. The CDR3 DNA sequence: TGTGCCAGCAGGTCCGGACAGGGGATCGGAGGCTACACCTTC. Protein product: CASRSGQGIGGYTF.

CDR3 nucleotide sequence: TGCAGCGTTGAAGCTAGCGGGATAGTTGAGCAGTTCTTC. Amino acids: CSVEASGIVEQFF. The V call is TRBV29-1, the J call TRBJ2-1; 9 bases line up with TRBD2. The CDR3 extends over 13 amino acids. Looked up from germline, CDR1 is SQVTM and CDR2 is ANQGSEA. After removal of 1 base from V and 9 bases from J, the junction contained 4 bases not matched to a gene.

The chain is built from TRBV6-1 and TRBJ1-6; D ambiguous. Germline V lookup: CDR1 MNHNS, CDR2 SASEGT. The germline V and J ends were trimmed by 3 bases and 6 bases, with 15 bases remaining between them. CDR3 length equals 16 residues. In DNA form, the CDR3 reads TGTGCCAGCAGTGATTTTAGCCCGGCGGGTAATTCACCCCTCCACTTT. Translation: CASSDFSPAGNSPLHF.

The CDR3 region has the DNA TGTGCCTGGGGTAAAGGAGCCAACTCCTACGAGCAGTACTTC. Translation: CAWGKGANSYEQYF. This chain uses TRBV30 with TRBJ2-7; D is uncertain. V lost 5 bases, J lost 0 bases, and 14 bases lay in between. Germline lookup yields CDR1 GTSNPN and CDR2 SVGIG (reference sequence). This CDR3 contains 14 residues.

This clone has only a few counts. The rearrangement links TRBV7-2 to TRBJ1-5; D uncertain. Germline V CDR1 and CDR2: SGHTA, FQGNSA. The CDR3 runs 14 residues. V dropped 3 bases and J dropped 0 bases, with 6 bases sitting between them. For the CDR3, the DNA is TGTGCCAGCAGCTTTGCAGTTAGCAATCAGCCCCAGCATTTT. Its protein is CASSFAVSNQPQHF.

The chain recombines TRBV11-1 with TRBJ2-3; D is perhaps TRBD1 (7 bases). Trimming removed 4 bases from V and 0 bases from J, with 17 bases in between. This CDR3 spans 17 amino acids. Germline CDR1 reads SGHAT; CDR2 reads FQDESV (reference sequence). The CDR3 is CASSSTSRGTSTDTQYF. CDR3 coding DNA: TGTGCCAGCAGCTCCACTTCCAGGGGGACTAGCACAGATACGCAGTATTTT.

The gene calls are TRBV4-3 and TRBJ2-1, with TRBD1 as a possible D gene (6 bases). Germline V gives CDR1 LGHNA, CDR2 YSLEER. V shed 0 bases and J shed 6 bases, with 6 bases lying between them. CDR3 length equals 13 residues. The CDR3 here is CASSQETGNEQFF. For the CDR3, the DNA is TGCGCCAGCAGCCAAGAGACAGGCAATGAGCAGTTCTTC.

This chain joins TRBV11-2 and TRBJ2-7, with a weak D call TRBD2 (5 bases). Germline lookup yields CDR1 SGHAT and CDR2 FQNNGV. The V and J ends lost 3 bases and 0 bases respectively, with 9 bases between them. CDR3 length: 14 amino acids. CDR3 sequence: CASSFGDNSYEQYF. CDR3 nucleotide sequence: TGTGCCAGCAGCTTCGGGGATAACTCCTACGAGCAGTACTTC.

This rearrangement joins TRBV28 to TRBJ2-5; 8 bases align to TRBD2. Germline-derived CDR1 and CDR2 are MDHEN and SYDVKM. J gave up 1 base and V 2 bases, and 9 bases lay outside the gene matches. The CDR3 is 17 amino acids. CDR3 residues: CASSLIGGREGQETQYF. The CDR3 coding sequence is TGTGCCAGCAGTTTAATCGGGGGTCGGGAGGGCCAAGAGACCCAGTACTTC. Combining the CDR3 with reference TRBV28 and TRBJ2-5 gives the whole variable domain DVKVTQSSRYLVKRTGEKVFLECVQDMDHENMFWYRQDPGLGLRLIYFSYDVKMKEKGDIPEGYSVSREKKERFSLILESASTNQTSMYLCASSLIGGREGQETQYFGPGTRLLVL.

The chain uses TRBV4-2 and TRBJ2-5, with TRBD2 matching over 7 bases. V lost 0 bases to trimming and J lost 5 bases; unmatched junction nucleotides: 3. Germline V gene sequence: CDR1 LGHNA, CDR2 YNFKEQ. CDR3 length equals 14 residues. The chain's CDR3 is CASSQEASGETQYF. The CDR3 DNA is TGTGCCAGCAGCCAAGAGGCTAGCGGTGAGACCCAGTACTTC.

This clone appeared once. The rearrangement uses TRBV30 and TRBJ2-1; no clear D gene. Germline CDR1 and CDR2: GTSNPN and SVGIG (reference sequence). V was shortened by 3 bases and J by 4 bases, with 19 bases between the two germline ends. The CDR3 consists of 16 residues. Here the CDR3 reads CAWSPRPNYLYNEQFF. DNA for the CDR3: TGTGCCTGGAGCCCTCGGCCGAACTACTTATACAATGAGCAGTTCTTC.

The chain carries TRBV7-2 and TRBJ2-1; TRBD2 agrees at 10 bases. After removal of 0 bases from V and 7 bases from J, the junction contained 12 bases not matched to a gene. This CDR3 has 18 residues. Germline CDR1 and CDR2: SGHTA and FQGNSA. The CDR3 DNA sequence: TGTGCCAGCAGCTTAGCCCCAGGGAGCGGGAGGGCCGTGAATGAGCAGTTCTTC. Protein product: CASSLAPGSGRAVNEQFF.

The chain recombines TRBV7-2 with TRBJ2-1; 10 bases line up with TRBD2. Trimming took 5 bases from V and 2 from J; bases not matched to a gene: 3. CDR3 length: 15 amino acids. Germline CDR1 is SGHTA and CDR2 is FQGNSA. The CDR3 bases are TGTGCCAGCAGCACCACTAGCGGGACCTACAATGAGCAGTTCTTC. Protein: CASSTTSGTYNEQFF. The full variable domain, completed using reference TRBV7-2 and TRBJ2-1, is GAGVSQSPSNKVTEKGKDVELRCDPISGHTALYWYRQSLGQGLEFLIYFQGNSAPDKSGLPSDRFSAERTGGSVSTLTIQRTQQEDSAVYLCASSTTSGTYNEQFFGPGTRLTVL.

V usage is TRBV7-9 and J usage is TRBJ2-3; 8 bases match TRBD2. V shed 0 bases, J shed 0 bases, and the junction held 8 bases outside the gene matches. The V gene's germline CDR1 is SEHNR and CDR2 FQNEAQ (reference sequence). CDR3 length: 18 residues. CDR3 region: CASSLAPLTSVSTDTQYF. Here the CDR3 DNA reads TGTGCCAGCAGCTTAGCCCCCTTGACTAGCGTTAGCACAGATACGCAGTATTTT. Full variable domain (missing parts from reference TRBV7-9 and TRBJ2-3): DTGVSQNPRHKITKRGQNVTFRCDPISEHNRLYWYRQTLGQGPEFLTYFQNEAQLEKSRLLSDRFSAERPKGSFSTLEIQRTEQGDSAMYLCASSLAPLTSVSTDTQYFGPGTRLTVL.

CDR3 nucleotide sequence: TGTGCCAGCAGCCGTGGAGTCACTGAAGCTTTCTTT. It translates to CASSRGVTEAFF. V and J are TRBV4-2 and TRBJ1-1, with D unclear. Germline assignment: CDR1 LGHNA and CDR2 YNFKEQ. V lost 4 bases and J lost 4, with 7 bases in between. The CDR3 is made up of 12 amino acids.

This chain links TRBV7-8 with TRBJ1-1; no clear D. Germline values: CDR1 SGHVS, CDR2 FQNEAQ. The CDR3 runs to 15 residues. The ends were cut back, 0 bases at V and 2 bases at J, with 10 bases in the middle. The CDR3, as DNA: TGTGCCAGCAGCTTAGCGGGCCTTGGTAACACTGAAGCTTTCTTT. Translated: CASSLAGLGNTEAFF.

In this sample, this clone turned up once. This chain connects TRBV2 to TRBJ2-3; 12 bases are a match to TRBD2. The germline V gene encodes CDR1 SNHLY and CDR2 FYNNEI. The CDR3 has 15 residues. With V trimmed by 5 bases and J by 2 bases, 2 bases remained unmatched. CDR3 nucleotide sequence: TGTGCCAGCAGTCCTAGCGGGGGGGACACAGATACGCAGTATTTT. It specifies CASSPSGGDTDTQYF.

V and J are TRBV6-1 and TRBJ2-7; possibly TRBD1 for D (5 bases). There are 13 residues in the CDR3. From germline, CDR1 is MNHNS and CDR2 SASEGT. The ends were cut back, 2 bases at V and 6 bases at J, with 11 bases in the middle. This CDR3 reads CASSESKGFEQYF. As DNA, the CDR3 is TGTGCCAGCAGTGAATCGAAGGGGTTCGAGCAGTACTTC.

The chain joins TRBV11-3 to TRBJ1-1; the D gene is possibly TRBD1 (5 bases). Germline CDR1 is SGHNT and CDR2 is YENEEA. Trimming shortened V by 2 bases and J by 8 bases, and 12 bases separated the two germline ends. There are 13 residues in the CDR3. CDR3 region: CASSLYRGTEAFF. DNA of the CDR3: TGTGCCAGCAGCTTATATAGGGGCACCGAAGCTTTCTTT.

This clone appeared once. The gene calls are TRBV7-2 and TRBJ2-3; the match to TRBD2 covers 10 bases. The germline V gene has CDR1 SGHTA and CDR2 FQGNSA. The J segment lost 4 bases and the V segment lost 1 base, leaving 2 bases of the junction unmatched. This CDR3 has 15 residues. CDR3 DNA sequence: TGTGCCAGCAGCTTAGAAGGGACTAGCGCAGATACGCAGTATTTT. This encodes CASSLEGTSADTQYF.

CDR3 bases: TGTGCCAGCAGCTCCGACAGGGGATTGGGGACCGGGGAGCTGTTTTTT. It codes for CASSSDRGLGTGELFF. The gene calls are TRBV7-9 and TRBJ2-2; 8 positions match TRBD1. Looked up from germline, CDR1 is SEHNR and CDR2 is FQNEAQ (reference sequence). J gave up 5 bases and V 4 bases, and 9 bases lay outside the gene matches. This CDR3 region has 16 residues. The entire variable domain, with the rest obtained from reference TRBV7-9 and TRBJ2-2, is as follows: DTGVSQNPRHKITKRGQNVTFRCDPISEHNRLYWYRQTLGQGPEFLTYFQNEAQLEKSRLLSDRFSAERPKGSFSTLEIQRTEQGDSAMYLCASSSDRGLGTGELFFGEGSRLTVL.

This clone was picked up one time. The J gene is TRBJ1-1, the V gene TRBV6-5, with D perhaps matching TRBD1 (5 bases). This CDR3 spans 11 amino acids. Deletions cut 2 bases from V and 11 bases from J, with 9 bases between. Germline V lookup: CDR1 MNHEY, CDR2 SVGAGI. This chain's CDR3 is CASSYAGYAFF. CDR3 DNA sequence: TGTGCCAGCAGTTACGCAGGGTATGCTTTCTTT.